This TCR beta chain was found in a study of synovial regulatory T cells in juvenile arthritis. In regard to this clone: Its cognate antigen is unknown.

The CDR3 spans 16 residues. DNA for this receptor is not on file. Germline V gene sequence: CDR1 GTSNPN, CDR2 SVGIG (reference sequence). Method: immunoSEQ multiplex PCR; TCRdb's copy keeps in-frame clones and lacks some. In total, the table holds some 9,200 clones. Study-level findings and limits: Synovial Teff and blood CPL repertoires partially overlapped with iaTreg TCR repertoires, which were largely patient-private. TCR diversity was lower in inflammation-associated blood Treg cells than in other blood Treg cells. Synovial Treg CDR3 sequences overlapped more with iaTregs than other circulating Tregs.

The V and J genes are TRBV30 and TRBJ2-7; no DNA is available, so the TRBD2 call from TCRdb remains unchecked. The sample consisted of Treg cells from blood. The subset denotes: remaining (HLA-DR-negative) circulating blood Treg cells. This receptor was taken from a donor younger than 35 with juvenile idiopathic arthritis. The chain's CDR3 is CAWSAGSLAGGYEQYF.